Presented here are 4 T cell receptor beta chains from one specimen sequenced in a study of CD8+ T cells in alopecia areata. RNA was extracted and reverse transcribed into cDNA as the sequencing template. Clones were read by immunoSEQ multiplex PCR, and TCRdb kept only the in-frame ones, dropping some. The profile covers more than 95,000 clones, with around 64% appearing a single time and approximately 2.8% taken by the ten largest. The source material was CD4+ T cells sorted from blood. The receptors derive from a human donor in good health.

J is TRBJ1-1 and V is TRBV6-5; TRBD1 might be the D (5 bases). Per germline, CDR1 MNHEY and CDR2 SVGAGI. CDR3 length equals 15 residues. Trimming cost V 0 bases and J 4 bases, with 12 bases left between them. DNA of the CDR3: TGTGCCAGCAGTTACTCCGCAGGGAGCGGCACTGAAGCTTTCTTT. Its protein is CASSYSAGSGTEAFF.

The V gene is TRBV2, the J gene TRBJ2-1; 8 nucleotides match TRBD2. Trimming cost V 1 base and J 6 bases; bases outside gene matches: 2. CDR3 length: 14 amino acids. Germline CDR1 SNHLY, CDR2 FYNNEI. Here the CDR3 DNA reads TGTGCCAGCAGTGAAGGGACTAGCCGCAATGAGCAGTTCTTC. Translated: CASSEGTSRNEQFF.

The chain joins TRBV30 to TRBJ2-7, with D perhaps being TRBD1 or TRBD2 (7 bases each). V was trimmed by 2 bases and J by 2 bases, leaving 19 bases between them. The germline V gene encodes CDR1 GTSNPN and CDR2 SVGIG (reference sequence). CDR3 size: 16 residues. The CDR3, as DNA: TGTGCCTGGAGTAGCGGGTTGGGAGGGGGCCCCTACGAGCAGTACTTC. It specifies CAWSSGLGGGPYEQYF.

This clone was counted only a few times. The chain recombines TRBV12-5 with TRBJ1-1; weak D call: TRBD1 (5 bases). The V end was cut by 6 bases, the J end by 1 base, with 15 bases between. CDR1 LGHNT and CDR2 FRNRAP come from the germline V gene. The length of the CDR3 is 15 residues. The CDR3, as DNA: TGTGCTAGTGGCCGCCCGGGGGTAAAGAACACTGAAGCTTTCTTT. Protein: CASGRPGVKNTEAFF. Using reference TRBV12-5 and TRBJ1-1 for the parts outside the CDR3, the full variable domain is DARVTQTPRHKVTEMGQEVTMRCQPILGHNTVFWYRQTMMQGLELLAYFRNRAPLDDSGMPKDRFSAEMPDATLATLKIQPSEPRDSAVYFCASGRPGVKNTEAFFGQGTRLTVV.